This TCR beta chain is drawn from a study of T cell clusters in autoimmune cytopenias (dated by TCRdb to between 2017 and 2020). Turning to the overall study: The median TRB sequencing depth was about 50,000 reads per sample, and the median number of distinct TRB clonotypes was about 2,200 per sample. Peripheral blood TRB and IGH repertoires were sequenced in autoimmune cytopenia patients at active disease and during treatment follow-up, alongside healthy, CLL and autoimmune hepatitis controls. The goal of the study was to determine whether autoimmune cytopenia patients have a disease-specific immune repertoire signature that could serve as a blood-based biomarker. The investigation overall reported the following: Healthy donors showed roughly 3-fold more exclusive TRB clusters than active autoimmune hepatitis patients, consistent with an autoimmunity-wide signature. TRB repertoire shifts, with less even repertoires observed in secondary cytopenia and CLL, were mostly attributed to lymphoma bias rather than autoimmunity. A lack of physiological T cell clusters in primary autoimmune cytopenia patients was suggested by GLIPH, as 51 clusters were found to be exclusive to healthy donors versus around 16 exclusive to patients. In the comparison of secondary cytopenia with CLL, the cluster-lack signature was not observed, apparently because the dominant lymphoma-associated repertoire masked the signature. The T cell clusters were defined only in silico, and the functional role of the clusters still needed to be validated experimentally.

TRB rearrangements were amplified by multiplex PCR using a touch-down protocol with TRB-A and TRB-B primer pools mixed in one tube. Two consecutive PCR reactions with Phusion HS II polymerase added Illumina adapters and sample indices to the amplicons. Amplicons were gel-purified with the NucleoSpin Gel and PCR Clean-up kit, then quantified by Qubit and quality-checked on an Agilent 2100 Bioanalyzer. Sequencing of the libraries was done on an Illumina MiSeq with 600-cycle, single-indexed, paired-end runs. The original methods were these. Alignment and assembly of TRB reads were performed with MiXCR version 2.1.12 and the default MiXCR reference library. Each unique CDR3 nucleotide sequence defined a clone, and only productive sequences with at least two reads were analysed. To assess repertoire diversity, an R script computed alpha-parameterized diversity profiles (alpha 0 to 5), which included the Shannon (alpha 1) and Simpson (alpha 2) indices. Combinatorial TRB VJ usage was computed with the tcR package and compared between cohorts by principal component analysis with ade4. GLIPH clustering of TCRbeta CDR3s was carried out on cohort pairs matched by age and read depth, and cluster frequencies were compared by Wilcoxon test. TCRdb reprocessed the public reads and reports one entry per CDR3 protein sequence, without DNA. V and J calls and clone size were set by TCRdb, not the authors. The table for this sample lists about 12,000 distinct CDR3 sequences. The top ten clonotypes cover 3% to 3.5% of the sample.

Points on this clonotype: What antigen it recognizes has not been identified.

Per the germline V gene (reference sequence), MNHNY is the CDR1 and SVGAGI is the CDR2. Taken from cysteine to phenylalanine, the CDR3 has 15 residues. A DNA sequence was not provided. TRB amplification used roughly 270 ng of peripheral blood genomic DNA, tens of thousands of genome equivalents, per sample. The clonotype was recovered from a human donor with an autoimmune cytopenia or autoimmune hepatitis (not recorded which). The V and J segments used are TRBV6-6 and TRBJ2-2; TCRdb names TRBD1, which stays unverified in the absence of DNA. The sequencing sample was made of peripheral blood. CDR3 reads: CASSWMTGATGELFF.